Below, 23 T cell receptor beta chains from the same sample are listed, as sequenced in a study of cytomegalovirus exposure and HLA in healthy donors. Profiling relied on immunoSEQ multiplex PCR, and the TCRdb table lists in-frame clones only, not all of them. The sample lists 250,000 to 400,000 clones; approximately 91% were seen once. The source material was PBMCs. Receptor source: a man aged 25 to 45 in good health and CMV-seronegative.

Written as DNA, the CDR3 is TGCAGCGCTTCGTTACAGGGGGCCAACTATGGCTACACCTTC. Translation gives CSASLQGANYGYTF. The chain links TRBV29-1 to TRBJ1-2, with 9 bases fitting TRBD1. The V and J ends lost 7 bases and 2 bases, in that order; junction bases with no gene match: 8. Germline V gives CDR1 SQVTM, CDR2 ANQGSEA. The CDR3 is made up of 14 amino acids.

The chain recombines TRBV2 with TRBJ2-2, with 7 bases identical to TRBD1. Germline loops: CDR1 SNHLY, CDR2 FYNNEI. The CDR3 runs to 14 residues. Unmatched junction bases numbered 6, after V lost 11 bases and J lost 0 bases. CDR3 in amino acids: CAGQVFSNTGELFF. The CDR3 DNA reads as TGTGCCGGACAGGTTTTTTCGAACACCGGGGAGCTGTTTTTT.

The chain links TRBV4-1 to TRBJ1-4; D gene ambiguous. Per the germline V gene, CDR1 is MGHRA and CDR2 is YSYEKL. The CDR3 has 14 residues. Trimming stripped 3 bases from V and 2 bases from J, with 7 bases between. The CDR3 protein is CASSQSPTNEKLFF. The CDR3 DNA sequence: TGCGCCAGCAGCCAGAGTCCCACTAATGAAAAACTGTTTTTT.

The chain joins TRBV18 to TRBJ2-3; D not certain. Germline V gene lookup returns CDR1 KGHSH and CDR2 LQKENI. V dropped 1 base and J dropped 5 bases, with 7 bases sitting between them. The CDR3 covers 13 residues. The CDR3 region is CASSPRLEDTQYF. CDR3 nucleotide sequence: TGTGCCAGCTCACCACGGTTAGAAGATACGCAGTATTTT. Combining the CDR3 with reference TRBV18 and TRBJ2-3 gives the whole variable domain NAGVMQNPRHLVRRRGQEARLRCSPMKGHSHVYWYRQLPEEGLKFMVYLQKENIIDESGMPKERFSAEFPKEGPSILRIQQVVRGDSAAYFCASSPRLEDTQYFGPGTRLTVL.

The chain recombines TRBV19 with TRBJ1-1; a weak D match, TRBD1 (5 bases). Trimming stripped 7 bases from V and 8 bases from J, with 20 bases between. Germline V gene lookup returns CDR1 LNHDA and CDR2 SQIVND (reference sequence). The CDR3 runs 14 residues. The CDR3 bases are TGTGCCAGTACCCCCTTCGCGCAGGGAGGAGAAGCTTTCTTT. This translates into CASTPFAQGGEAFF.

CDR3 bases: TGTGCCAGCAGCCCAACTAGCGATACGCAGTATTTT. This gives the protein CASSPTSDTQYF. V gene TRBV7-2 combines with J gene TRBJ2-3, with D perhaps matching TRBD2 (6 bases). The germline V gene encodes CDR1 SGHTA and CDR2 FQGNSA. V was trimmed by 5 bases and J by 6 bases, leaving 9 bases between them. This CDR3 is built from 12 residues.

The genes are TRBV19 and TRBJ1-3; possibly TRBD1 for D (5 bases). From germline, CDR1 is LNHDA and CDR2 SQIVND (reference sequence). The CDR3 consists of 14 residues. V gave up 6 bases and J gave up 0 bases, with 9 bases separating them. CDR3 region: CASSDRDSGNTIYF. CDR3 nucleotide sequence: TGTGCCAGTAGCGACAGAGACTCTGGAAACACCATATATTTT.

This sequence joins TRBV19 and TRBJ1-5, with a tentative D call TRBD1 (5 bases). Between the trimmed V and J ends, which lost 4 bases and 7 bases, there was a span of 17 bases. The germline CDR1 and CDR2 sequences are LNHDA and SQIVND (reference sequence). The CDR3 is 15 residues long. CDR3 loop: CASSKGPGGGQPQHF. The DNA for the CDR3 is TGTGCCAGTAGTAAGGGACCGGGAGGCGGCCAGCCCCAGCATTTT.

The chain recombines TRBV29-1 with TRBJ2-1, with 12 bases that match TRBD1. Looked up from germline, CDR1 is SQVTM and CDR2 is ANQGSEA. V was clipped by 4 bases and J by 9 bases; unmatched bases: 1. The CDR3 is 12 residues long. The CDR3, as DNA: TGCAGCGTTGGGGACAGGGGGCCTGAGCAGTTCTTC. This gives the protein CSVGDRGPEQFF.

V usage is TRBV10-2 and J usage is TRBJ2-7, with no clear D. Looked up from germline, CDR1 is WSHSY and CDR2 is SAAADI. V lost 8 bases to trimming and J lost 4 bases, with 18 bases between them. The CDR3 spans 14 residues. CDR3 sequence: CASQYVADVYEQYF. The CDR3 nucleotides read TGCGCCAGCCAATACGTGGCGGATGTTTACGAGCAGTACTTC.

Only one count was recorded for this clone. This sequence joins TRBV7-2 and TRBJ1-3; possible D gene TRBD1, 5 bases. Trimming stripped 5 bases from V and 4 bases from J, with 9 bases between. This CDR3 comprises 13 residues. Germline V gene lookup returns CDR1 SGHTA and CDR2 FQGNSA. The CDR3: CASSRQGGNTIYF. Here the CDR3 DNA reads TGTGCCAGCAGCCGCCAGGGAGGAAACACCATATATTTT.

V is TRBV9 and J is TRBJ1-4, with TRBD1 matching 7 bases. With 2 bases clipped from V and 5 bases from J, the junction kept 3 bases outside the gene matches. Germline CDR1 is SGDLS and CDR2 is YYNGEE. The CDR3 sequence is 14 residues long. CDR3 sequence (DNA): TGTGCCAGCAGCGTTGGGGACAGAAATGAAAAACTGTTTTTT. Protein: CASSVGDRNEKLFF. Looking up the rest from reference TRBV9 and TRBJ1-4 gives the full variable domain: DSGVTQTPKHLITATGQRVTLRCSPRSGDLSVYWYQQSLDQGLQFLIQYYNGEERAKGNILERFSAQQFPDLHSELNLSSLELGDSALYFCASSVGDRNEKLFFGSGTQLSVL.

This clone is a singleton in its sample. The chain combines TRBV14 with TRBJ2-2, with 7 bases fitting TRBD2. In germline, CDR1 is SGHDN, CDR2 FVKESK. V shed 1 base and J 4 bases; nucleotides not matched to a gene: 9. This CDR3 region has 17 residues. This CDR3 reads CASSQVGEGPSTGELFF. The CDR3 DNA follows: TGTGCCAGCAGCCAAGTAGGGGAGGGCCCCTCCACCGGGGAGCTGTTTTTT.

The chain links TRBV29-1 to TRBJ2-7, with TRBD1 matching 8 bases. The CDR3 is 13 amino acids. From germline, CDR1 is SQVTM and CDR2 ANQGSEA. V shed 5 bases, J shed 7 bases, and the junction held 10 bases outside the gene matches. CDR3 sequence (DNA): TGCAGCGTTACGGGACAGGCCCATAGAGAGCAGTACTTC. Protein sequence: CSVTGQAHREQYF.

J is TRBJ2-5 and V is TRBV10-3; D possibly corresponds to TRBD2 (5 bases). The CDR3 spans 18 residues. Trimming took 2 bases from V and 3 from J, leaving 22 bases between them. Germline values: CDR1 ENHRY, CDR2 SYGVKD. In DNA, the CDR3 is TGTGCCATCAGTGAGACCGCGAGCCGGGAACTAGGGAAAGAGACCCAGTACTTC. It translates to CAISETASRELGKETQYF.

The gene calls are TRBV6-5 and TRBJ1-1; D gene ambiguous. Trimming removed 6 bases at V and 7 bases at J, with 12 bases between. The CDR3 covers 12 residues. Germline CDR1 reads MNHEY; CDR2 reads SVGAGI. The CDR3 nucleotides are TGTGCCAGCAGACGAAGACAAGGTGAAGCTTTCTTT. It encodes CASRRRQGEAFF.

The rearrangement uses TRBV9 and TRBJ2-1; 10 bases are shared with TRBD1. Losses at the gene ends were 4 bases for V and 5 bases for J; bases not matched to a gene: 6. This CDR3 has 15 residues. Germline CDR1 is SGDLS and CDR2 is YYNGEE. The CDR3 sequence: CASSQGTGEDNEQFF. DNA of the CDR3: TGTGCCAGCAGCCAAGGGACAGGGGAAGACAATGAGCAGTTCTTC.

The rearrangement joins TRBV4-1 to TRBJ2-6; D is uncertain. In germline, CDR1 is MGHRA, CDR2 YSYEKL. Trimming removed 0 bases from V and 0 bases from J, with 9 bases in between. The CDR3 consists of 17 residues. CDR3 DNA: TGCGCCAGCAGCCAAGACGCGACGGGCTCTGGGGCCAACGTCCTGACTTTC. It specifies CASSQDATGSGANVLTF.

The chain joins TRBV7-2 to TRBJ2-1; D gene ambiguous. The ends were cut back, 2 bases at V and 10 bases at J, with 12 bases in the middle. The germline V gene encodes CDR1 SGHTA and CDR2 FQGNSA. This CDR3 region has 13 residues. CDR3 coding DNA: TGTGCCAGCAGCTTAATCTACCGGGTGGAGCAGTTCTTC. It translates to CASSLIYRVEQFF.

This clone showed up just once. The chain employs TRBV4-2 and TRBJ2-7; D unresolved. Germline CDR1 is LGHNA and CDR2 is YNFKEQ. The CDR3 runs 13 residues. With 4 bases removed from V and 4 bases from J, the gap between germline ends came to 11 bases. The chain's CDR3 is CASSLGELYEQYF. The CDR3 DNA sequence: TGTGCCAGCAGCCTCGGTGAGTTATACGAGCAGTACTTC.

This chain uses TRBV6-1 with TRBJ2-5, with D possibly TRBD1 on 5 matching bases. The V end lost 0 bases, the J end lost 0 bases, and 8 bases lay between the germline ends. This CDR3 has 15 residues. Germline CDR1 reads MNHNS; CDR2 reads SASEGT. The DNA for the CDR3 is TGTGCCAGCAGTGAAGCGCAGGGAAACCAAGAGACCCAGTACTTC. Its translation: CASSEAQGNQETQYF.

V is TRBV18 and J is TRBJ2-3, with TRBD2 identical over 11 bases. The CDR3 is made up of 16 amino acids. The J segment lost 5 bases and the V segment lost 3 bases, leaving 7 bases of the junction unmatched. CDR1 is KGHSH, CDR2 LQKENI, per germline. CDR3 loop: CASSPSTSGNRDTQYF. The CDR3 DNA reads as TGTGCCAGCTCACCCTCGACTAGCGGGAATCGAGATACGCAGTATTTT.

The rearrangement links TRBV25-1 to TRBJ2-3, with a weak D call TRBD2 (6 bases). V lost 2 bases, J lost 6 bases, and 18 bases lay in between. Germline V gene sequence: CDR1 MGHDK, CDR2 SYGVNS. This CDR3 region has 16 residues. The CDR3 nucleotides read TGTGCCAGCAGTGAAAGCGAGGGGACTCTCATCGATACGCAGTATTTT. This translates into CASSESEGTLIDTQYF.